A selection of T cell receptor beta chains follows, all from one sample in a study of T cells in Graves' hyperthyroidism and ophthalmopathy. TCRdb reprocessed the multiplex PCR reads with MiXCR, giving one entry per CDR3 protein. The sample shows nearly 250,000 distinct CDR3 sequences, more than 20% of them seen only once. The sequenced sample was blood. These receptors were collected from a woman in her 40s with Graves' ophthalmopathy. The CDR3 runs from the conserved cysteine through the conserved F or W. The order of the fields is CDR3 protein, clone size, CDR3 length, V gene, J gene. Expanded clones are given a class, and other clones once, few, many or no size at all.

CASSLLGLTNAEAFF	many	15	TRBV28	TRBJ1-1
CASSLEGARGNTIYF	many	15	TRBV5-1	TRBJ1-3
CASSYSSTGSSYEQYF	many	16	TRBV6-5	TRBJ2-7
CSARDLPRLTYEQYF	many	15	TRBV20-1	TRBJ2-7
CASSLALGQGGYEQYF	many	16	TRBV5-5	TRBJ2-7
CASSFWDRGLQETQYF	many	16	TRBV12-3/TRBV12-4	TRBJ2-5
CSASKGYGYTF	many	11	TRBV20-1	TRBJ1-2
CASSSYKTMGGTQYF	many	15	TRBV28	TRBJ2-5
CATIVLQRQGARNTEAFF	many	18	TRBV24-1	TRBJ1-1
CASSTLRDYTEAFF	many	14	TRBV6-5	TRBJ1-1
CASSESAENTYEQYF	.	15	TRBV25-1	TRBJ2-7
CASSEAGRGLQETQYF	many	16	TRBV6-1	TRBJ2-5
CATIDSSYEQFF	.	12	TRBV24-1	.
CASSTMGQGGGEQYF	many	15	TRBV2	TRBJ2-7
CASSPESRANTGELFF	many	16	TRBV5-5	TRBJ2-2
CASNVGQTTEAFF	many	13	TRBV6-2/TRBV6-3	TRBJ1-1
CASSQPHRGRETQYF	.	15	TRBV12-3/TRBV12-4	TRBJ2-5
CASSQALPPENIQYF	many	15	TRBV4-2	TRBJ2-4
CASSQIPGGYEQYF	many	14	TRBV5-1	TRBJ2-7
CASSAWTGVDQPQHF	.	15	TRBV27	TRBJ1-5
CASSEWGGSAYEQYF	many	15	TRBV25-1	TRBJ2-7
CASKDAGGQPQHF	.	13	TRBV2	TRBJ1-5
CASTSWGTEAFF	few	12	TRBV12-3/TRBV12-4	TRBJ1-1
CASSEMEGRTYGYTF	many	15	TRBV25-1	TRBJ1-2
CASSLVVTWDKSAGYTF	many	17	TRBV7-8	TRBJ1-2
CAWSVQRTHSYEQYF	many	15	TRBV30	TRBJ2-7
CASSLESSGQRVYEQYF	many	17	TRBV11-1	TRBJ2-7
CASSWDRGFEMNTEAFF	.	17	TRBV12-3/TRBV12-4	TRBJ1-1
CAWGPRQFFGYGYTF	.	15	TRBV30	TRBJ1-2
CASSYSVGGGNYGYTF	once	16	TRBV6-5	TRBJ1-2
CASLEWKETQYF	.	12	TRBV6-5	TRBJ2-5
CASTPIGQGQPQPF	.	14	TRBV19	TRBJ1-5
CASRESQGTQETQYF	many	15	TRBV6-4	TRBJ2-5
CASSPRFDASGFSYEQYF	few	18	TRBV27	TRBJ2-7
CASSLVTGQYSNQPQHF	many	17	TRBV7-8	TRBJ1-5
CASSPGQGEETQYF	.	14	TRBV5-1	TRBJ2-5
CASSPLGQGEETQYF	.	15	TRBV12-3/TRBV12-4	TRBJ2-5
CASQTSGSTDTQYF	many	14	TRBV19	TRBJ2-3
CASKGFRDSYEQYF	many	14	TRBV19	TRBJ2-7
CSARDRAARHGELFF	.	15	TRBV20-1	TRBJ2-2
CASRRTSGGQETQYF	many	15	TRBV7-8	TRBJ2-5
CASIKQGLGEQYF	many	13	TRBV6-5	TRBJ2-7
CASRNSGGVDTEAFF	many	15	TRBV28	TRBJ1-1
CASTRTRDRGRHEQYF	few	16	TRBV11-2	TRBJ2-7
CASSALDPGSPGYGYTF	.	17	TRBV27	TRBJ1-2
CATSRDTGSLYEQYF	many	15	TRBV15	TRBJ2-7
CASSLPSGTATYEQYF	many	16	TRBV6-4	TRBJ2-7
CASSPSGSGYYEQYF	many	15	TRBV5-1	TRBJ2-7
CASSLATGWAAFF	many	13	TRBV27	TRBJ1-1
CSVGLGAGRGELFF	many	14	TRBV29-1	TRBJ2-2
CASSSLLGGRAYEQYF	many	16	TRBV28	TRBJ2-7
CASRLDSLYEQYF	few	13	TRBV6-1	TRBJ2-7
CASGREGYETQYF	many	13	TRBV2	TRBJ2-5
CASSSTGYNQPQHF	many	14	TRBV12-3/TRBV12-4	TRBJ1-5
CASSSIPGTGAMGAFF	.	16	TRBV11-1	TRBJ1-1